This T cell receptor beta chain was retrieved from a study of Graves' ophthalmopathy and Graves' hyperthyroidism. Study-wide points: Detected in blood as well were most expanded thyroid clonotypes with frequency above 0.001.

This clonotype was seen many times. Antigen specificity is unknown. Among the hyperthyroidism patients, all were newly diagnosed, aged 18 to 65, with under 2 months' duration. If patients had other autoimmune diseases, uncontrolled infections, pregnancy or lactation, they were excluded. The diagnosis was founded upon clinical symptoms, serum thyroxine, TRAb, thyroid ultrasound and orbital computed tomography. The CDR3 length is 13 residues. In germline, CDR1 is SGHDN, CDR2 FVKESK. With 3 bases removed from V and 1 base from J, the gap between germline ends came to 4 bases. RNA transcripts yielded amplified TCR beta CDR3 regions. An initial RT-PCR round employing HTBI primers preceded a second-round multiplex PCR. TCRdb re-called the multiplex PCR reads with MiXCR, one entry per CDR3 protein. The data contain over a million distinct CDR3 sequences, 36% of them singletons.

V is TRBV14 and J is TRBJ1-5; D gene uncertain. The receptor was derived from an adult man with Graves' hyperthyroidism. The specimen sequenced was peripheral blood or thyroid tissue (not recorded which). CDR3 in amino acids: CASSHRSNQPQHF. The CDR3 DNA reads TGTGCCAGCAGCCACCGGAGCAATCAGCCCCAGCATTTT.